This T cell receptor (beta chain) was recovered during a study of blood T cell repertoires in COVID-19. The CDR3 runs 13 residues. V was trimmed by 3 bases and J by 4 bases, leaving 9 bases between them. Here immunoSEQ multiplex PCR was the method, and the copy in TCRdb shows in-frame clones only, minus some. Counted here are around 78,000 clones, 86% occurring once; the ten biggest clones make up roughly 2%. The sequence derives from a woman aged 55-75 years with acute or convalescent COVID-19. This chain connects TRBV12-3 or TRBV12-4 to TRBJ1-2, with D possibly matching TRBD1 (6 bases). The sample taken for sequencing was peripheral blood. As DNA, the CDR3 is TGTGCCAGCAGTTTGGGGGCCGGCTATGGCTACACCTTC. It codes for CASSLGAGYGYTF.